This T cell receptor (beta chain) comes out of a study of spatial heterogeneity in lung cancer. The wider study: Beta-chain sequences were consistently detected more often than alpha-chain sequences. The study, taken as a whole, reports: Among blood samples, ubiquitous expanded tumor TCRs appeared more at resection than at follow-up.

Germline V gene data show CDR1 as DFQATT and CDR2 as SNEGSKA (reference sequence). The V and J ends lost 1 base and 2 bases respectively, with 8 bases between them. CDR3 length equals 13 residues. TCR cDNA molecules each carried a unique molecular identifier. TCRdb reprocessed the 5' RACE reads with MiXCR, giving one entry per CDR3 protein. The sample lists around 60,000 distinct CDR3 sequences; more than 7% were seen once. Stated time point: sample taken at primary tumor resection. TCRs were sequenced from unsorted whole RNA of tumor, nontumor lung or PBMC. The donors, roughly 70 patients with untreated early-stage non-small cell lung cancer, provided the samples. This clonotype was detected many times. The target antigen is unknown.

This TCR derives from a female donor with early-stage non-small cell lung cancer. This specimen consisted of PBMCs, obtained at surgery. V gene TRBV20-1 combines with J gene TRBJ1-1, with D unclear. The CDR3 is CSARVGDNTEAFF. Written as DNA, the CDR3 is TGCAGTGCTAGAGTTGGGGATAACACTGAAGCTTTCTTT.